Given below is one TCR beta chain in context. Libraries were prepared by immunoSEQ multiplex PCR; TCRdb keeps only in-frame clonotypes and omits some of them. The repertoire has more than 25,000 clones, over 80% of them found once; the top ten carry more than 20%. The CDR3 length is 17 residues. V lost 6 bases, J lost 5 bases, and 22 bases lay in between. Germline values: CDR1 LNHDA, CDR2 SQIVND (reference sequence). This specimen belongs to a study of OX40 agonist ivuxolimab in advanced cancers. Sequenced material: CD4+ or CD8+ T cells sorted from blood, taken in a trial of the OX40 agonist ivuxolimab. This chain joins TRBV19 and TRBJ1-4; the D is unclear. The TCR comes from an adult with an advanced solid tumor such as melanoma, head and neck, liver or kidney cancer. Here the CDR3 DNA reads TGTGCCAGTAGCACAAACCCCGAGGGTTGGGAAAATGAAAAACTGTTTTTT. It yields the protein CASSTNPEGWENEKLFF.